This passage covers 16 T cell receptor beta chains from one sample sequenced in a study of T-cell reconstitution after alpha-beta-depleted transplantation in children. The TCRbeta library incorporated unique molecular identifiers. TCRdb independently ran MiXCR on the PCR reads; one entry per CDR3 protein. Of about 980,000 distinct CDR3 sequences detected, 25% to 35% appear once; the ten largest clones hold roughly 27%. Sequenced material: PBMCs, mostly from graft donor cells, taken 360 days after TCRalphabeta/CD19-depleted stem cell transplant. The source is a boy under three years old who had a stem cell transplant for SCID, so the T cells may come from the graft donor.

CDR3 in amino acids: CASSTPDRGYLVMYF. For the CDR3, the DNA is TGTGCCAGTAGTACCCCGGACAGGGGGTACCTAGTAATGTACTTC. The chain uses TRBV19 and TRBJ2-7; 10 nucleotides agree with TRBD1. From germline, CDR1 is LNHDA and CDR2 SQIVND (reference sequence). The length of the CDR3 is 15 residues. V shed 4 bases, J shed 12 bases, and the junction held 15 bases outside the gene matches.

The chain has TRBV20-1 and TRBJ2-7; D uncertain. Deletions cut 6 bases from V and 5 bases from J, with 17 bases between. Germline V CDR1 and CDR2: DFQATT, SNEGSKA (reference sequence). The CDR3 sequence is 13 residues long. CDR3 sequence: CSASDGFLHEQYF. The CDR3 DNA reads as TGCAGTGCCTCGGACGGATTTCTCCACGAGCAGTACTTC.

Only a few counts were recorded for this clonotype. This rearrangement joins TRBV15 to TRBJ2-3; D might be TRBD2 (5 bases). Germline loops: CDR1 LNHNV, CDR2 YYDKDF (reference sequence). V dropped 0 bases and J dropped 0 bases, with 13 bases sitting between them. There are 17 residues in the CDR3. The CDR3, as DNA: TGTGCCACCAGCAGAGATTCCTTAGCGATCAGCACAGATACGCAGTATTTT. Its translation: CATSRDSLAISTDTQYF.

The chain uses TRBV3-1 and TRBJ1-1; a possible D gene is TRBD1 (5 bases). Trimming cost V 1 base and J 6 bases, with 15 bases left between them. Germline-derived CDR1 and CDR2 are LGHDT and YNNKEL (reference sequence). CDR3 length: 15 amino acids. CDR3 coding DNA: TGTGCCAGCAGCCAAGGGAGGGGCAATATACCTGAAGCTTTCTTT. Protein sequence: CASSQGRGNIPEAFF.

The sample holds one count of this clonotype. The chain joins TRBV28 to TRBJ1-1, with D possibly TRBD1 on 6 matching bases. V lost 10 bases and J 3 bases, leaving 21 bases between the germline ends. Germline CDR1 and CDR2: MDHEN and SYDVKM. The CDR3 loop spans 15 amino acids. In nucleotides, the CDR3 is TGTGCCACCTGCACCAGGGGACGCGGATACACTGAAGCTTTCTTT. This encodes CATCTRGRGYTEAFF.

The V and J genes are TRBV5-1 and TRBJ2-7; tentatively, D is TRBD2 (5 bases). The CDR3 is 14 amino acids. Germline assignment: CDR1 SGHRS and CDR2 YFSETQ. V was cut by 1 base and J by 3 bases, with 11 bases left in between. This chain's CDR3 is CASSLNGEIYEQYF. CDR3 nucleotides: TGCGCCAGCAGCTTGAATGGGGAGATCTACGAGCAGTACTTC.

This clonotype was observed a handful of times. The rearrangement joins TRBV29-1 to TRBJ2-7, with TRBD1 matching over 12 bases. After removal of 3 bases from V and 5 bases from J, the junction contained 5 bases not matched to a gene. The CDR3 is 14 amino acids. Germline CDR1 and CDR2: SQVTM and ANQGSEA. The CDR3 DNA sequence: TGCAGCGTTGAGCTGGGACAGGGGGCCAACGAGCAGTACTTC. Encoded protein: CSVELGQGANEQYF.

The J gene is TRBJ2-5, the V gene TRBV5-5; perhaps D is TRBD1 or TRBD2 (6 bases each). Germline CDR1 and CDR2: SGHKS and YYEKEE (reference sequence). V dropped 0 bases and J dropped 4 bases, with 13 bases sitting between them. This CDR3 is built from 15 residues. For the CDR3, the DNA is TGTGCCAGCAGCTTGGGGGGGCGCGGGATAGAGACCCAGTACTTC. Translation gives CASSLGGRGIETQYF.

This clonotype has ten or more counts. The V and J genes are TRBV29-1 and TRBJ2-7; a possible D gene is TRBD2 (5 bases). Germline CDR1 reads SQVTM; CDR2 reads ANQGSEA. The CDR3 consists of 12 residues. The V end lost 4 bases, the J end lost 2 bases, and 9 bases lay between the germline ends. The CDR3 here is CSVVRGTYEQYF. The CDR3 DNA reads TGCAGCGTTGTGAGAGGGACCTACGAGCAGTACTTC.

This rearrangement joins TRBV20-1 to TRBJ2-5, with TRBD1 as a possible D gene (6 bases). V was trimmed by 6 bases and J by 0 bases, leaving 14 bases between them. Germline V CDR1 and CDR2: DFQATT, SNEGSKA (reference sequence). The CDR3 sequence is 14 residues long. The CDR3: CSAHHWTDQETQYF. The DNA for the CDR3 is TGCAGTGCCCACCATTGGACAGACCAAGAGACCCAGTACTTC.

Ten or more counts support this clonotype. This chain joins TRBV2 and TRBJ2-2; the match to TRBD1 covers 9 bases. After removal of 5 bases from V and 4 bases from J, the junction contained 5 bases not matched to a gene. The CDR3 length is 15 residues. Per the germline V gene, CDR1 is SNHLY and CDR2 is FYNNEI. DNA for the CDR3: TGTGCCAGCAGTCCGGGACAGGGCCTCACCGGGGAGCTGTTTTTT. Residues: CASSPGQGLTGELFF.

This rearrangement joins TRBV11-2 to TRBJ2-7, with TRBD2 matching 9 bases. After removal of 5 bases from V and 4 bases from J, the junction contained 9 bases not matched to a gene. CDR3 size: 15 residues. Germline V CDR1 and CDR2: SGHAT, FQNNGV. The CDR3 DNA reads as TGTGCCAGCAGCCGCGGGGGGGACCCCCTGTACGAGCAGTACTTC. The encoded protein is CASSRGGDPLYEQYF.

This clonotype showed up just a few times. The rearrangement joins TRBV25-1 to TRBJ2-7; weak D call: TRBD1 (6 bases). The V gene's germline CDR1 is MGHDK and CDR2 SYGVNS. V was clipped by 8 bases and J by 3 bases, with 17 bases between them. This CDR3 has 14 amino acids. This CDR3 is CASSPQGIFYEQYF. Here the CDR3 DNA reads TGTGCCAGCTCGCCGCAGGGGATTTTCTACGAGCAGTACTTC.

This clonotype was found a few times. The rearrangement joins TRBV11-2 to TRBJ2-5, with D unclear. The CDR3 length is 13 residues. CDR1 and CDR2 from the germline V gene are SGHAT and FQNNGV. V shed 0 bases and J shed 5 bases, with 7 bases lying between them. The CDR3 loop reads CASSLDLLETQYF. As DNA, the CDR3 is TGTGCCAGCAGCTTAGATCTATTGGAGACCCAGTACTTC.

There are a few counts of this clonotype. CDR3 residues: CSAPNIEQFF. The DNA of the CDR3 is TGCAGTGCTCCCAATATTGAGCAGTTCTTC. This rearrangement joins TRBV20-1 to TRBJ2-1; D call uncertain. Per the germline V gene, CDR1 is DFQATT and CDR2 is SNEGSKA (reference sequence). The V and J ends lost 5 bases and 9 bases respectively, with 8 bases between them. The CDR3 runs 10 residues.

This clonotype was counted between two and nine times. The chain recombines TRBV6-1 with TRBJ2-5; 7 bases line up with TRBD1. Trimming removed 6 bases from V and 3 bases from J; junction bases left unmatched: 7. The CDR3 loop spans 14 amino acids. CDR1 and CDR2 (germline): MNHNS, SASEGT. CDR3: CASSPDRPEETQYF. CDR3 nucleotides: TGTGCCAGCAGCCCGGACAGGCCCGAAGAGACCCAGTACTTC.